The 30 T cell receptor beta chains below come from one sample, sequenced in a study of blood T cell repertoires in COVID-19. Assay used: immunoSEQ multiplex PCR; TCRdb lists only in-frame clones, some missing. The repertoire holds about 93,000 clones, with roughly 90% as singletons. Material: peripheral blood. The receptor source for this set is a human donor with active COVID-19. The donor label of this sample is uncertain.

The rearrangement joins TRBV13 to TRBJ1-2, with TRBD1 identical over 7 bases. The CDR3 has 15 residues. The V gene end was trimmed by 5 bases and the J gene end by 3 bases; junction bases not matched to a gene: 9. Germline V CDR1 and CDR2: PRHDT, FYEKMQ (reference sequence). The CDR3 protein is CASSQTGTMDYGYTF. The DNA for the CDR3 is TGTGCCAGCAGCCAGACAGGGACGATGGACTATGGCTACACCTTC.

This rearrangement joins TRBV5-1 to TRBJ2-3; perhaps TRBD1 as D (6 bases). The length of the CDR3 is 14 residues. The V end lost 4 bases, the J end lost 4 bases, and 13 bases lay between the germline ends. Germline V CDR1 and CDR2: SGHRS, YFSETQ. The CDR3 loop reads CASSPGVGADTQYF. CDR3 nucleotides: TGCGCCAGCAGCCCAGGGGTAGGGGCAGATACGCAGTATTTT.

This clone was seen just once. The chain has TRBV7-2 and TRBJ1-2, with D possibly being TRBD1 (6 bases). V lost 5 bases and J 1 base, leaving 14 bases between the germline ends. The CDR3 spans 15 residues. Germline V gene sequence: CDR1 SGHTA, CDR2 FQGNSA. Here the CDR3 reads CASSPGGAYNYGYTF. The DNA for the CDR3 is TGTGCCAGCAGCCCGGGGGGGGCGTATAACTATGGCTACACCTTC.

This CDR3 reads CASSRDRGRLETQYF. The CDR3 region has the DNA TGTGCCAGCAGCAGGGACAGGGGGCGCTTAGAGACCCAGTACTTC. The chain links TRBV5-4 to TRBJ2-5; 12 bases align to TRBD1. V lost 4 bases and J lost 4; bases outside the gene matches: 5. The CDR3 is made up of 15 amino acids. The V gene's germline CDR1 is SGHNT and CDR2 YYREEE (reference sequence). Variable domain in full (rest from reference TRBV5-4 and TRBJ2-5): ETGVTQSPTHLIKTRGQQVTLRCSSQSGHNTVSWYQQALGQGPQFIFQYYREEENGRGNFPPRFSGLQFPNYSSELNVNALELDDSALYLCASSRDRGRLETQYFGPGTRLLVL.

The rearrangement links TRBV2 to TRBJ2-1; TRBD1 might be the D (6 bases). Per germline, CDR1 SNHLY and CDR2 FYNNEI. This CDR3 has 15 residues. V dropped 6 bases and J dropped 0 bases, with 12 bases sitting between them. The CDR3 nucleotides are TGTGCCAGCAGGAGGGACACCGGCTCCTACAATGAGCAGTTCTTC. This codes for CASRRDTGSYNEQFF.

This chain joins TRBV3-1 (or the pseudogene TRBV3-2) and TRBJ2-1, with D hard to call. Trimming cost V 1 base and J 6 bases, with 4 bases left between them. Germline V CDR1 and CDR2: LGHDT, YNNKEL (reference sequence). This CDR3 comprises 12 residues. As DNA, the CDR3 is TGTGCCAGCAGCCAAGCGGGCAATGAGCAGTTCTTC. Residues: CASSQAGNEQFF.

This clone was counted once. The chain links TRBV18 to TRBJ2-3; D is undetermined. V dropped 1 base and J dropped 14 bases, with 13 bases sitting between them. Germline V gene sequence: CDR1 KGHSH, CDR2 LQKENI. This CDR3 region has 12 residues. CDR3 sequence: CASSPLEREWYF. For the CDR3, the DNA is TGTGCCAGCTCACCACTTGAGCGCGAGTGGTATTTT.

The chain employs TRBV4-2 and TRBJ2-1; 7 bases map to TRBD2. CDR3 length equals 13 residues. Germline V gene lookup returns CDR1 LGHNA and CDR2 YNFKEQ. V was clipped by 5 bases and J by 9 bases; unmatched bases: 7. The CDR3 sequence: CASSATGGSEQFF. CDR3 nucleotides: TGTGCCAGCAGCGCAACGGGAGGCAGTGAGCAGTTCTTC.

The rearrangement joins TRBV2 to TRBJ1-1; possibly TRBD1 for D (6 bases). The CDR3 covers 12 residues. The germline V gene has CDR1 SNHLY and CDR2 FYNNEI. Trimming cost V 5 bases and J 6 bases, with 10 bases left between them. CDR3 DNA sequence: TGTGCCAGCAGTCCCAGGGGCCCTGAAGCTTTCTTT. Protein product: CASSPRGPEAFF.

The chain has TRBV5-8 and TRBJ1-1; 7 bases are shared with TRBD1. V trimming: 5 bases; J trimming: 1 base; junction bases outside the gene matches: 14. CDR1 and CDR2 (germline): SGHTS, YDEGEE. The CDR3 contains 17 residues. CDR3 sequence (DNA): TGTGCCAGCAGGCGGGACTTACAGGCAGGGGGGAACACTGAAGCTTTCTTT. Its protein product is CASRRDLQAGGNTEAFF.

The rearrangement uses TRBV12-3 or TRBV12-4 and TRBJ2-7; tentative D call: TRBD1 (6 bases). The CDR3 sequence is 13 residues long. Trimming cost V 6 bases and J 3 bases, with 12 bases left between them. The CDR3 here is CASSAGRGYEQYF. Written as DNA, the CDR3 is TGTGCCAGCAGCGCGGGCAGGGGCTACGAGCAGTACTTC.

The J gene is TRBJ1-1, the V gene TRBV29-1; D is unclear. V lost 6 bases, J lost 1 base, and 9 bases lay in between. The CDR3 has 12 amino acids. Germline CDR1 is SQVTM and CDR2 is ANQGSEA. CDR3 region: CSVSDTNTEAFF. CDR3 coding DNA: TGCAGCGTCTCCGACACGAACACTGAAGCTTTCTTT.

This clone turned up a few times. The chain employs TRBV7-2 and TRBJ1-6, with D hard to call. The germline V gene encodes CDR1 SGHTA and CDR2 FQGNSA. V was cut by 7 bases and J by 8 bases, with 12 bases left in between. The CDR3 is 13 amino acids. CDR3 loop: CASTVAVDSPLHF. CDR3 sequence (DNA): TGTGCCAGCACGGTGGCGGTGGATTCACCCCTCCACTTT.

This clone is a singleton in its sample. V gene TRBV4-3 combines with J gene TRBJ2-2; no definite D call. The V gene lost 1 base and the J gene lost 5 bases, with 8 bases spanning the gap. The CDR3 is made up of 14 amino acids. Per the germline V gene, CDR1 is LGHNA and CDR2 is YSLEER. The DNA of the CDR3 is TGCGCCAGCAGCCAAGCACGGTGGACCGGGGAGCTGTTTTTT. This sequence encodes CASSQARWTGELFF.

The CDR3 region is CASSRGTSGNYEQYF. CDR3 bases: TGCGCCAGCAGCCGAGGGACTAGCGGGAACTACGAGCAGTACTTC. The V call is TRBV4-3, the J call TRBJ2-7, with 13 bases aligning to TRBD2. Germline values: CDR1 LGHNA, CDR2 YSLEER. This CDR3 is 15 amino acids long. Trimming cost V 4 bases and J 3 bases; bases outside gene matches: 3.

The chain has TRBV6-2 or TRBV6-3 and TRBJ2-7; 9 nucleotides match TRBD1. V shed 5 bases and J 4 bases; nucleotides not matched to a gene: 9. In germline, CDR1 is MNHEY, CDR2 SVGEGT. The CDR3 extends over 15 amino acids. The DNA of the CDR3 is TGTGCCAGCAGTCAGGGGACAGGGCTCCTTTACGAGCAGTACTTC. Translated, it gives CASSQGTGLLYEQYF.

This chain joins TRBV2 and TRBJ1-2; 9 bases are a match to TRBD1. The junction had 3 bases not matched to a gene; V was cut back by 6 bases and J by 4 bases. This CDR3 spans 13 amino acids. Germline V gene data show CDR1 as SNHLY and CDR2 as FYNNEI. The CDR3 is CASRGQGPYGYTF. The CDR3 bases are TGTGCCAGCAGGGGACAGGGACCCTATGGCTACACCTTC.

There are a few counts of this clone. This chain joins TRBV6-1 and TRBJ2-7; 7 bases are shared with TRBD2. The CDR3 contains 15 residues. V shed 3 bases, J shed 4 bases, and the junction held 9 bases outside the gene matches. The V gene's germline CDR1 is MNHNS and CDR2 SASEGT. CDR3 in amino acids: CASSDGGTGGYEQYF. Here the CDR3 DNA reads TGTGCCAGCAGTGATGGGGGGACGGGAGGATACGAGCAGTACTTC.

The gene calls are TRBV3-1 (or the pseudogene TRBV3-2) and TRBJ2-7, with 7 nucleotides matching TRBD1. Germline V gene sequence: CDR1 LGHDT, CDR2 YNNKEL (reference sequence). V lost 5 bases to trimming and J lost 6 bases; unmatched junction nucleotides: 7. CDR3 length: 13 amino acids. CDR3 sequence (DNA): TGTGCCAGCAGCAGCTACAGGGGTATCGAGCAGTACTTC. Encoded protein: CASSSYRGIEQYF.

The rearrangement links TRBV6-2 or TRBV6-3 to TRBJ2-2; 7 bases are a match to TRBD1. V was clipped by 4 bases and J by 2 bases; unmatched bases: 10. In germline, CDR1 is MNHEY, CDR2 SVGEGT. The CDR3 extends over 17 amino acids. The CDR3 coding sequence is TGTGCCAGCAGTTTCCCCGCCGGGACAGTAAACACCGGGGAGCTGTTTTTT. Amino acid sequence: CASSFPAGTVNTGELFF.

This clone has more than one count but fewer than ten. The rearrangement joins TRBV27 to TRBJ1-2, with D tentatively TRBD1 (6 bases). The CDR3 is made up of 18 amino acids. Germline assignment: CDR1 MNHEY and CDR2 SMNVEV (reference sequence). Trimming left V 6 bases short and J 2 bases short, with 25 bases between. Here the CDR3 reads CASSLTLPRGGLNYGYTF. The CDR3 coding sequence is TGTGCCAGCAGCTTAACTCTCCCCCGGGGGGGCCTAAACTATGGCTACACCTTC.

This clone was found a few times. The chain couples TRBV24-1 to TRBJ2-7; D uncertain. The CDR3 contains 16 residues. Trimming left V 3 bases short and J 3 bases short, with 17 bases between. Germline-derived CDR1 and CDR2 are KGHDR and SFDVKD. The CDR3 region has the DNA TGTGCCACCAGTGATCCTCGCGCAGGCACCCTCTACGAGCAGTACTTC. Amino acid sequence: CATSDPRAGTLYEQYF.

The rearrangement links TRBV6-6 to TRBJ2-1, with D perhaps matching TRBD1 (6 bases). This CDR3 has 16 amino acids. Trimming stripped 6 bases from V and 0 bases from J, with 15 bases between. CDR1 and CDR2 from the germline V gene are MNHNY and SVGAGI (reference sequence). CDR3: CASSYRLGGSYNEQFF. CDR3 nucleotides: TGTGCCAGCAGCTACCGGCTAGGGGGCTCCTACAATGAGCAGTTCTTC.

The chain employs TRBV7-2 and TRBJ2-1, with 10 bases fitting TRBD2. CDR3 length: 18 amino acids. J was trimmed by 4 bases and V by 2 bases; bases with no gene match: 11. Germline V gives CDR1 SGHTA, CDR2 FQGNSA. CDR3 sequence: CASSLSSSGGNEYNEQFF. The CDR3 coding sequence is TGTGCCAGCAGCTTATCGTCTAGCGGGGGCAATGAATACAATGAGCAGTTCTTC.

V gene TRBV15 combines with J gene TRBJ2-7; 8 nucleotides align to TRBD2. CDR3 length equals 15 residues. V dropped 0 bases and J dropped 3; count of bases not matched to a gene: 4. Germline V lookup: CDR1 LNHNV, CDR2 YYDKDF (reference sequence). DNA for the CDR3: TGTGCCACCAGCAGAGATAGCGGGGCCGTCTACGAGCAGTACTTC. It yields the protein CATSRDSGAVYEQYF.

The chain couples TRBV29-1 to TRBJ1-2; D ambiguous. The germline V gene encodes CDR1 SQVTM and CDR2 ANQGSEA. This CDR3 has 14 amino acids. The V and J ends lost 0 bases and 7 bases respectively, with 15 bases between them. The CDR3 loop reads CSVEDRRGVFGYTF. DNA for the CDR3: TGCAGCGTTGAAGATCGACGGGGAGTCTTTGGCTACACCTTC. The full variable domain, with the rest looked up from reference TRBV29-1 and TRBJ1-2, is SAVISQKPSRDICQRGTSLTIQCQVDSQVTMMFWYRQQPGQSLTLIATANQGSEATYESGFVIDKFPISRPNLTFSTLTVSNMSPEDSSIYLCSVEDRRGVFGYTFGSGTRLTVV.

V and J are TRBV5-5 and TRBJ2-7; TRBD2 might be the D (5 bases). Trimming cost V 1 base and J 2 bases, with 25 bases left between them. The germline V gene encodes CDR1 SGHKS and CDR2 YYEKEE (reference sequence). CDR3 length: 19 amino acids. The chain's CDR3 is CASSLYAVGIGGPPYEQYF. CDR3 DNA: TGTGCCAGCAGCTTGTATGCCGTAGGGATTGGAGGCCCCCCCTACGAGCAGTACTTC. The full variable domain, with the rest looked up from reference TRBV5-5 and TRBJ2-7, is DAGVTQSPTHLIKTRGQQVTLRCSPISGHKSVSWYQQVLGQGPQFIFQYYEKEERGRGNFPDRFSARQFPNYSSELNVNALLLGDSALYLCASSLYAVGIGGPPYEQYFGPGTRLTVT.

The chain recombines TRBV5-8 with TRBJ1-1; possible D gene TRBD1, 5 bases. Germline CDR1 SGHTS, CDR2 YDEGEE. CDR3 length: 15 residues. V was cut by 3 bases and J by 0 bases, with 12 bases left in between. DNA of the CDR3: TGTGCCAGCAGCTCGGGACTGCTGATGAACACTGAAGCTTTCTTT. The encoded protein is CASSSGLLMNTEAFF.

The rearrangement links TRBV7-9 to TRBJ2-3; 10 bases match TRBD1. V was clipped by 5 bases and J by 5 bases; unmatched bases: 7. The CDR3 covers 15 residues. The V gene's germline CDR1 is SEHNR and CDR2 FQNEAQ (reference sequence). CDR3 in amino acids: CASSKDRGRGDTQYF. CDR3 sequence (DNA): TGTGCCAGCAGCAAAGACAGGGGGCGGGGAGATACGCAGTATTTT. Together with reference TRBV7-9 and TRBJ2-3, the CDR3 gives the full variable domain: DTGVSQNPRHKITKRGQNVTFRCDPISEHNRLYWYRQTLGQGPEFLTYFQNEAQLEKSRLLSDRFSAERPKGSFSTLEIQRTEQGDSAMYLCASSKDRGRGDTQYFGPGTRLTVL.

CDR3 region: CASRDRGLSGNTIYF. As DNA, the CDR3 is TGTGCCAGCAGGGACAGGGGGCTCTCTGGAAACACCATATATTTT. The V and J genes are TRBV7-9 and TRBJ1-3, with 11 bases fitting TRBD1. The germline gives CDR1 SEHNR, CDR2 FQNEAQ (reference sequence). The CDR3 has 15 amino acids. The V gene end was trimmed by 6 bases and the J gene end by 0 bases; junction bases not matched to a gene: 1.